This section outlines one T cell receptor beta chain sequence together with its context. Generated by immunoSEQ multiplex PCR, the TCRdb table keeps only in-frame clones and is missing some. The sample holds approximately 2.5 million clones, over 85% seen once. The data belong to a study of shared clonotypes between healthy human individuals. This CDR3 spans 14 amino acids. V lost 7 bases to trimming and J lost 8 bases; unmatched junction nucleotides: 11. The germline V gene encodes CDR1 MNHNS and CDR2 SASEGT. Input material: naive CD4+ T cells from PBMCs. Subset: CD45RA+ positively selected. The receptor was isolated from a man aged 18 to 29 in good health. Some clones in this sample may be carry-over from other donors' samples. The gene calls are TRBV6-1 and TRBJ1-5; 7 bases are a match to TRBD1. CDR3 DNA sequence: TGTGCCAGCACCACAGGGGTAACAGAAAAGCCCCAGCATTTT. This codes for CASTTGVTEKPQHF.